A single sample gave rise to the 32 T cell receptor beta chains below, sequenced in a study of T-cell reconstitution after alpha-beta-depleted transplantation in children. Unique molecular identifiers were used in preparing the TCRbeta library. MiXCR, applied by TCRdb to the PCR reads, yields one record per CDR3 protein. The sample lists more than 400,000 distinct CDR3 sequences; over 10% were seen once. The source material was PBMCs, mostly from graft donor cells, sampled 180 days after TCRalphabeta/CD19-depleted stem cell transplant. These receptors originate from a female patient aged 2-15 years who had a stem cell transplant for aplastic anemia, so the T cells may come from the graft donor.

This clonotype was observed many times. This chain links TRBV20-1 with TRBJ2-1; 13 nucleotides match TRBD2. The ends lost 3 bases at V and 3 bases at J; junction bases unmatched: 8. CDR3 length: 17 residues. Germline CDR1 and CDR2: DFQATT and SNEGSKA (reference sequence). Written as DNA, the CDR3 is TGCAGTGCTAGTCGCACGGGACTAGCGGGGCACTACAATGAGCAGTTCTTC. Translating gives CSASRTGLAGHYNEQFF.

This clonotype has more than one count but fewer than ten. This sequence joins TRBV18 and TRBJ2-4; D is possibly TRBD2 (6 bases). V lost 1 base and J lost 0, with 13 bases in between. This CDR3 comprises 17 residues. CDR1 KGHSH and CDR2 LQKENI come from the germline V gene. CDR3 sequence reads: CASSPRIGEVAKNIQYF. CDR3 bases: TGTGCCAGCTCACCACGCATCGGGGAGGTAGCCAAAAACATTCAGTACTTC.

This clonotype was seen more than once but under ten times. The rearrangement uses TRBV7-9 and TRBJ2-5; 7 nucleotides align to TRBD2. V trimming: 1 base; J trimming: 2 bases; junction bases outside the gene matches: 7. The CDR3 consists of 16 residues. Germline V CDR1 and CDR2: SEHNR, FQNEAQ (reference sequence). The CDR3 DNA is TGTGCCAGCAGCTTAGGGATAGCGGGCCAACAAGAGACCCAGTACTTC. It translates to CASSLGIAGQQETQYF.

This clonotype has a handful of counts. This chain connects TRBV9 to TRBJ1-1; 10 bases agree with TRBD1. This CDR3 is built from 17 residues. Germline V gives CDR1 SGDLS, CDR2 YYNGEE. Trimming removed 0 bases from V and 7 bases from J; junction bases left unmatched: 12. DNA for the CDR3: TGTGCCAGCAGCGTAGGCGACAGGGGGCCCGGTGGGGGTGAAGCTTTCTTT. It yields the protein CASSVGDRGPGGGEAFF.

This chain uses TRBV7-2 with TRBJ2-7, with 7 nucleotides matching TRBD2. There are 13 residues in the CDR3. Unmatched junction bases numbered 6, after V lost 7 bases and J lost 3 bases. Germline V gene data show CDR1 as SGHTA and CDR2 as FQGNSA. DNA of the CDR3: TGTGCCAGCACTAGGAGCGGGAACTACGAGCAGTACTTC. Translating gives CASTRSGNYEQYF.

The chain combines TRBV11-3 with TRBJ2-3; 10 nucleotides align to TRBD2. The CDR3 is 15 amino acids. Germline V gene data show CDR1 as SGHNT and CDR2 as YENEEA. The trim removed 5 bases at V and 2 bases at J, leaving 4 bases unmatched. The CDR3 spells CASSRTSGVTDTQYF. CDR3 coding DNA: TGTGCCAGCAGCCGTACTAGCGGGGTCACAGATACGCAGTATTTT.

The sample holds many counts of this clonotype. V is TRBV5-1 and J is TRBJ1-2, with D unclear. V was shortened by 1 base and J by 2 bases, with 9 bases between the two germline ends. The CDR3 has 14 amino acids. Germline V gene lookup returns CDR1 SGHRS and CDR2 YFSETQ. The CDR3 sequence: CASSLTPSNYGYTF. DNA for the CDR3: TGCGCCAGCAGCTTGACTCCGTCAAACTATGGCTACACCTTC.

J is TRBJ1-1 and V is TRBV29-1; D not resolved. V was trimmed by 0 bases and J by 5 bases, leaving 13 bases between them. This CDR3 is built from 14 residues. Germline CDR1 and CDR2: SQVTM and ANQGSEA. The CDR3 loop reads CSVEDSPGMTEAFF. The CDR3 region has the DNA TGCAGCGTTGAAGATTCACCCGGGATGACTGAAGCTTTCTTT.

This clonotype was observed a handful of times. The CDR3 region is CASRGPGNNTNYGYTF. The CDR3 DNA sequence: TGTGCCAGCAGGGGGCCAGGAAATAATACTAACTATGGCTACACCTTC. The chain employs TRBV7-2 and TRBJ1-2, with D possibly matching TRBD1 (5 bases). Per the germline V gene, CDR1 is SGHTA and CDR2 is FQGNSA. The CDR3 is 16 amino acids. Between the trimmed V and J ends, which lost 6 bases and 0 bases, there was a span of 17 bases.

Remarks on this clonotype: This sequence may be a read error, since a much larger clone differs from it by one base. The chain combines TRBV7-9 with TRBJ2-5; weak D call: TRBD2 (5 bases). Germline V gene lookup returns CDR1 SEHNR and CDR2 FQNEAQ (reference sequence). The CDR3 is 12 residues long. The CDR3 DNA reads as TGTGCCAGCAGCTTCCAACTAGAGAGCCAGTACTTC. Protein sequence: CASSFQLESQYF.

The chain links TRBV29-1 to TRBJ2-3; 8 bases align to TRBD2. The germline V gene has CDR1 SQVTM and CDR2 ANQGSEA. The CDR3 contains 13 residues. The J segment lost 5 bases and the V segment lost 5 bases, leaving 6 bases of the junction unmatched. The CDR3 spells CSVTGRAEDTQYF. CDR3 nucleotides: TGCAGCGTTACCGGGAGGGCTGAAGATACGCAGTATTTT.

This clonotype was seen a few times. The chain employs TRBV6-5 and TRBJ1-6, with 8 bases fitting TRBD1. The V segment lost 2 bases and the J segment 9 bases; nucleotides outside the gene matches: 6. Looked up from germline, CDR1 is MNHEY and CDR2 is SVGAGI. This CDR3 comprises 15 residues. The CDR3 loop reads CASSYLDRGGSPLHF. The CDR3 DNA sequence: TGTGCCAGCAGTTACCTCGACAGGGGCGGTTCACCCCTCCACTTT.

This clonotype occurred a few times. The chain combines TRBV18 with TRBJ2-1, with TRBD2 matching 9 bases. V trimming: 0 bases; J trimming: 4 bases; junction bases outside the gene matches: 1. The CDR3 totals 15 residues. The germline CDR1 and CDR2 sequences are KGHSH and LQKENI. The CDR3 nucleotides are TGTGCCAGCTCACCACCTCTAGCGGGATACAATGAGCAGTTCTTC. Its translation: CASSPPLAGYNEQFF.

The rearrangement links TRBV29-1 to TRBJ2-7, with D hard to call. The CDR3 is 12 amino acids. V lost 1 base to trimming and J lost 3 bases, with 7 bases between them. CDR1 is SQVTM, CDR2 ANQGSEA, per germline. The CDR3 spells CSVEASNYEQYF. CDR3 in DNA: TGCAGCGTTGAAGCCTCAAACTACGAGCAGTACTTC.

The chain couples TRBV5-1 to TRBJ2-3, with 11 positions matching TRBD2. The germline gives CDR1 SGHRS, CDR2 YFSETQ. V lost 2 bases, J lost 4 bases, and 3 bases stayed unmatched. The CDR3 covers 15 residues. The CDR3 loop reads CASSFLAGGSDTQYF. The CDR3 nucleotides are TGCGCCAGCAGCTTCCTAGCGGGAGGATCAGATACGCAGTATTTT.

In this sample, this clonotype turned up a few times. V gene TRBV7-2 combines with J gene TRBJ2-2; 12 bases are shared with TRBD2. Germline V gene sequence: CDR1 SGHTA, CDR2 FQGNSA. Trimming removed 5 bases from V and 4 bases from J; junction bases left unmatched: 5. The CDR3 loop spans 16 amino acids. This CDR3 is CASSLRTSGATGELFF. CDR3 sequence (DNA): TGTGCCAGCAGCCTAAGGACTAGCGGGGCCACCGGGGAGCTGTTTTTT.

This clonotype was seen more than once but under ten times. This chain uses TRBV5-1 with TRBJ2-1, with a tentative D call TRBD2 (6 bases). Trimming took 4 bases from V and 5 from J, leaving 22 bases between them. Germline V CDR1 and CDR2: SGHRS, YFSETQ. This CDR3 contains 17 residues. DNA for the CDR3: TGCGCCAGCAGCGCCACCCTAGCGAGGCCTAAGAACAATGAGCAGTTCTTC. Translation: CASSATLARPKNNEQFF.

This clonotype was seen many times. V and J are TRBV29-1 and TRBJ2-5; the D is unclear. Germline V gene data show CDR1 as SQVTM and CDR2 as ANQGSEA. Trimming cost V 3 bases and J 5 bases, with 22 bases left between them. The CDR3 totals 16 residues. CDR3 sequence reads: CSVDGPDPPRWETQYF. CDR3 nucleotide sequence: TGCAGCGTTGATGGCCCGGATCCGCCCCGGTGGGAGACCCAGTACTTC.

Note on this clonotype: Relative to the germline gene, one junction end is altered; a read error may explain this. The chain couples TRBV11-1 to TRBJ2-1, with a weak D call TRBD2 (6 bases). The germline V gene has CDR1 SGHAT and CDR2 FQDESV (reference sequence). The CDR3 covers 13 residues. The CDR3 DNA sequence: TGTGCCAGCAGCAGTAGCGGTTACAATGAGCACTTCTTC. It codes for CASSSSGYNEHFF.

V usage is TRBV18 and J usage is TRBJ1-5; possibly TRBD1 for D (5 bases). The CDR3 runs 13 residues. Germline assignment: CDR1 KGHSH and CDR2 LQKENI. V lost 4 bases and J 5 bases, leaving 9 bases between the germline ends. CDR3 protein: CASSRTTDQPQHF. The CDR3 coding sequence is TGTGCCAGCTCACGGACAACAGATCAGCCCCAGCATTTT.

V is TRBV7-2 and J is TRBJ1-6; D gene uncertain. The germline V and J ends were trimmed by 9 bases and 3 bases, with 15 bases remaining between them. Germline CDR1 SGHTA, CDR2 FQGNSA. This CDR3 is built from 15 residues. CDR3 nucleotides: TGTGCCAGTCATCGGGTGGCGTTCTATAATTCACCCCTCCACTTT. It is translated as CASHRVAFYNSPLHF. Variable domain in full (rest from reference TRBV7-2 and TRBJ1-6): GAGVSQSPSNKVTEKGKDVELRCDPISGHTALYWYRQSLGQGLEFLIYFQGNSAPDKSGLPSDRFSAERTGGSVSTLTIQRTQQEDSAVYLCASHRVAFYNSPLHFGNGTRLTVT.

The CDR3 reads CASSLEPRMGGSPLHF. The DNA for the CDR3 is TGTGCCAGCAGCTTAGAACCCCGGATGGGGGGATCACCCCTCCACTTT. This chain links TRBV7-2 with TRBJ1-6; D is perhaps TRBD1 (5 bases). In germline, CDR1 is SGHTA, CDR2 FQGNSA. The ends were cut back, 1 base at V and 10 bases at J, with 17 bases in the middle. This CDR3 region has 16 residues. Full variable domain (outside the CDR3, taken from reference TRBV7-2 and TRBJ1-6): GAGVSQSPSNKVTEKGKDVELRCDPISGHTALYWYRQSLGQGLEFLIYFQGNSAPDKSGLPSDRFSAERTGGSVSTLTIQRTQQEDSAVYLCASSLEPRMGGSPLHFGNGTRLTVT.

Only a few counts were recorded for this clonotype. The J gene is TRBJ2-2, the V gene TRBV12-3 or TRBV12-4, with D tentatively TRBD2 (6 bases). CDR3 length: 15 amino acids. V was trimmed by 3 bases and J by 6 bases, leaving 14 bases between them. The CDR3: CASSFSGTVAGELFF. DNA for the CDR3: TGTGCCAGCAGTTTTTCAGGGACTGTGGCCGGGGAGCTGTTTTTT.

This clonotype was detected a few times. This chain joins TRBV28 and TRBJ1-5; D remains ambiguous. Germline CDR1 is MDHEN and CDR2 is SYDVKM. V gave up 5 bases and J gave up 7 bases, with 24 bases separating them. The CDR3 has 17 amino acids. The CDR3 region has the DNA TGTGCCAGCAGTATTTTACCGGGCCCCGTCTTAGAACAGCCCCAGCATTTT. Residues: CASSILPGPVLEQPQHF.

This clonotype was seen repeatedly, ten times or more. The CDR3 sequence: CASRTSGSNEQFF. The CDR3, as DNA: TGTGCCAGCAGGACTAGCGGGAGCAATGAGCAGTTCTTC. J is TRBJ2-1 and V is TRBV9, with TRBD2 identical over 12 bases. The CDR3 sequence is 13 residues long. Germline CDR1 SGDLS, CDR2 YYNGEE. V lost 5 bases and J lost 6; bases outside the gene matches: 0.

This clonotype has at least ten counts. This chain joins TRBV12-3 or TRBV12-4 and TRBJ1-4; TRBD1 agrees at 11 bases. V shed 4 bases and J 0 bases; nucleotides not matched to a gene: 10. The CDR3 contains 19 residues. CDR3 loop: CASSSSGQGDGPTNEKLFF. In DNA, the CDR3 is TGTGCCAGCAGTTCATCGGGACAGGGGGACGGACCAACTAATGAAAAACTGTTTTTT.

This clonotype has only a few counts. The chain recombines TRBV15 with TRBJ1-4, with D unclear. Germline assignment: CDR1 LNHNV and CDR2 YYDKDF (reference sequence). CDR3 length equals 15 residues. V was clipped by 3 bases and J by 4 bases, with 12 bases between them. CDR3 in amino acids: CATSSRRLFNEKLFF. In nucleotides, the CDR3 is TGTGCCACCAGCAGCAGACGGCTGTTTAATGAAAAACTGTTTTTT. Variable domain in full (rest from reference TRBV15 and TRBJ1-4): DAMVIQNPRYQVTQFGKPVTLSCSQTLNHNVMYWYQQKSSQAPKLLFHYYDKDFNNEADTPDNFQSRRPNTSFCFLDIRSPGLGDTAMYLCATSSRRLFNEKLFFGSGTQLSVL.

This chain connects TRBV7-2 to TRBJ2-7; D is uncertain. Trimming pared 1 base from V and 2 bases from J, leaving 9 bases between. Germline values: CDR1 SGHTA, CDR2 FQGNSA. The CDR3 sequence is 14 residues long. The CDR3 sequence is CASSLVLATYEQYV. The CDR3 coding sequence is TGTGCCAGCAGCTTAGTACTTGCAACCTACGAGCAGTACGTC.

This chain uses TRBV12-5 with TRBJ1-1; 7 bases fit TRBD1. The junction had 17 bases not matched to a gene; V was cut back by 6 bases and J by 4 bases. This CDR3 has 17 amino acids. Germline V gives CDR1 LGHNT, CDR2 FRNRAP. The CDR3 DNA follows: TGTGCTAGTGGATATACCGGGACAGTTTTCGTCGGCACTGAAGCTTTCTTT. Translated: CASGYTGTVFVGTEAFF.

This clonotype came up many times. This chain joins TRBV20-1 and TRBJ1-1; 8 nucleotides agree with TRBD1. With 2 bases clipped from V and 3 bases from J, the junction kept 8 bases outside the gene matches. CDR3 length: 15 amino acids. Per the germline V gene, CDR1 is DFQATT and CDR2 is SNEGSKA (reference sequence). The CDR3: CSARSVDRVDTEAFF. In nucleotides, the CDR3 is TGCAGTGCTAGATCAGTGGACAGGGTTGACACTGAAGCTTTCTTT.

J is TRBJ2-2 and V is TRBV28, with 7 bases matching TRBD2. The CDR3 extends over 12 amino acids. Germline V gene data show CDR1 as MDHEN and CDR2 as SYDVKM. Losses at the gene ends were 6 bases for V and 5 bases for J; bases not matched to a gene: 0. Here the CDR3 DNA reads TGTGCCAGCAGGCGGGGGACCGGGGAGCTGTTTTTT. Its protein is CASRRGTGELFF.

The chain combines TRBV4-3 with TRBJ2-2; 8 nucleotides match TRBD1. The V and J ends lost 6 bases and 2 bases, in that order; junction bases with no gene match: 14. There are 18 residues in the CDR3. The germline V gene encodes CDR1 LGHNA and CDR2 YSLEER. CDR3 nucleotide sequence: TGCGCCAGCAGTCACAGCATTGGACAGGGCGCCAACACCGGGGAGCTGTTTTTT. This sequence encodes CASSHSIGQGANTGELFF.